Sequencing of this T cell receptor (beta chain) was carried out in a study of T-cell memory formation after mild COVID-19. General study results and limits: The study found contracting CD4+ clones mainly in CM and EM and contracting CD8+ clones in EMRA.

Trimming cost V 7 bases and J 8 bases; bases outside gene matches: 5. CDR3 length: 14 residues. CDR1 and CDR2 from the germline V gene are SGDLS and YYNGEE. As to this clonotype: The antigen remains unidentified.

TCRdb analysed the 5' RACE reads with MiXCR anew, one entry per CDR3 protein. Here the sample spans fewer than 50,000 distinct CDR3 sequences, 7.3% being singletons. The sequencing sample was made of PBMCs or a T cell subset sorted from them (not recorded which). This receptor was obtained from a man aged 18 to 35 who had mild COVID-19 (a few samples of this study predate the infection). Cell type and time point are not known. V gene TRBV9 combines with J gene TRBJ2-1, with TRBD2 matching over 14 bases. The CDR3 is CASDRLAGGHEQFF. CDR3 in DNA: TGTGCCAGCGATAGACTAGCGGGGGGGCATGAGCAGTTCTTC.